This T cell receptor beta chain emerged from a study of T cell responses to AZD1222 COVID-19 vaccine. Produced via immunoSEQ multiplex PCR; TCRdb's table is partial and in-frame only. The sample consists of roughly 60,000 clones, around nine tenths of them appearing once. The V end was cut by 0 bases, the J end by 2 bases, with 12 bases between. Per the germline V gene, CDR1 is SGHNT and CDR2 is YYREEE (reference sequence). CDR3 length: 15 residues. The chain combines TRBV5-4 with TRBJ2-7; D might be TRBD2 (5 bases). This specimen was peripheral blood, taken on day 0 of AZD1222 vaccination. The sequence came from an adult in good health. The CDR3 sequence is CASSLAGIGTYEQYF. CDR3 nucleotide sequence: TGTGCCAGCAGCTTGGCAGGTATCGGGACCTACGAGCAGTACTTC.